What follows are 8 T cell receptor beta chains derived from one specimen sequenced in a study of Ad26.COV2.S vaccination and SARS-CoV-2 variants. TCRdb's table, derived via immunoSEQ multiplex PCR, lists solely in-frame clones and lacks some. This sample has approximately 350,000 clones, with 80% to 90% found just once. Stated treatment: some 19 received Ad26.COV2.S at low or high dose, single or two shots; roughly five received placebo; per-sample allocation not given. Sampling occurred on day 63 after the first vaccine or placebo injection. The sequenced sample was peripheral blood, obtained in a trial of Ad26.COV2.S vaccine versus placebo. Receptor source: a person between 18 and 65 years old who received the Ad26.COV2.S COVID-19 vaccine or a placebo.

This chain connects TRBV6-4 to TRBJ2-3, with 15 bases that match TRBD2. This CDR3 is built from 16 residues. V lost 5 bases, J lost 5 bases, and 5 bases stayed unmatched. CDR1 and CDR2 (germline): MRHNA, SNTAGT. CDR3 coding DNA: TGTGCCAGCAGTCGAGGACTAGCGGGGGGGCAAGATACGCAGTATTTT. As protein: CASSRGLAGGQDTQYF.

In nucleotides, the CDR3 is TGTGCCAGCAGCTTGATGGGGGTAGATACGCAGTATTTT. Its translation is CASSLMGVDTQYF. V usage is TRBV5-5 and J usage is TRBJ2-3; TRBD1 or TRBD2 may be the D gene (5 bases each). This CDR3 has 13 amino acids. The ends were cut back, 1 base at V and 5 bases at J, with 8 bases in the middle. Germline V gives CDR1 SGHKS, CDR2 YYEKEE (reference sequence).

The rearrangement uses TRBV21-1 and TRBJ2-7; TRBD1 was called by the table and not checked on the DNA. TRBV21-1 is assigned pseudogene status. This CDR3 contains 16 residues. This chain's CDR3 is CASSKDLGQGCYEQYF. CDR3 DNA: TGTGCCAGCAGCAAGGATTTGGGACAGGGTTGCTACGAGCAGTACTTC.

This clone has more than one count but fewer than ten. The chain links TRBV19 to TRBJ1-5; 7 bases are shared with TRBD1. This CDR3 comprises 14 residues. Germline loops: CDR1 LNHDA, CDR2 SQIVND (reference sequence). V was pared by 3 bases and J by 7 bases, with 6 bases of the junction left unmatched. For the CDR3, the DNA is TGTGCCAGTAGTATGGGAGGGGGCTGGCAGCCCCAGCATTTT. Protein: CASSMGGGWQPQHF.

The chain couples TRBV5-6 to TRBJ2-1; D is uncertain. The germline V gene encodes CDR1 SGHDT and CDR2 YYEEEE. The CDR3 has 12 residues. V lost 0 bases and J lost 2, with 0 bases in between. The CDR3 region is CASSLAYNEQFF. The CDR3 DNA reads TGTGCCAGCAGCTTGGCCTACAATGAGCAGTTCTTC.

The J gene is TRBJ1-1, the V gene TRBV7-8; tentatively, D is TRBD1 (5 bases). CDR1 is SGHVS, CDR2 FQNEAQ, per germline. The CDR3 runs to 11 residues. Trimming removed 6 bases at V and 4 bases at J, with 6 bases between. In nucleotides, the CDR3 is TGTGCCAGCAGGGGGGGCACTGAAGCTTTCTTT. It specifies CASRGGTEAFF.

This clone was detected only once. This chain joins TRBV28 and TRBJ1-2; D is perhaps TRBD1 (6 bases). Germline lookup yields CDR1 MDHEN and CDR2 SYDVKM. This CDR3 is built from 13 residues. Trimming removed 6 bases from V and 6 bases from J, with 14 bases in between. The CDR3 nucleotides are TGTGCCAGCAGGGGGACACTCAGGCATGGCTACACCTTC. Translating gives CASRGTLRHGYTF.

The J gene is TRBJ2-5, the V gene TRBV7-2; TRBD1 aligns across 7 bases. Per germline, CDR1 SGHTA and CDR2 FQGNSA. There are 15 residues in the CDR3. Trimming took 4 bases from V and 10 from J; bases not matched to a gene: 15. CDR3 DNA: TGTGCCAGCAGCTCAACAAGTAGGACAGGCGGTTACCAGTACTTC. This codes for CASSSTSRTGGYQYF.